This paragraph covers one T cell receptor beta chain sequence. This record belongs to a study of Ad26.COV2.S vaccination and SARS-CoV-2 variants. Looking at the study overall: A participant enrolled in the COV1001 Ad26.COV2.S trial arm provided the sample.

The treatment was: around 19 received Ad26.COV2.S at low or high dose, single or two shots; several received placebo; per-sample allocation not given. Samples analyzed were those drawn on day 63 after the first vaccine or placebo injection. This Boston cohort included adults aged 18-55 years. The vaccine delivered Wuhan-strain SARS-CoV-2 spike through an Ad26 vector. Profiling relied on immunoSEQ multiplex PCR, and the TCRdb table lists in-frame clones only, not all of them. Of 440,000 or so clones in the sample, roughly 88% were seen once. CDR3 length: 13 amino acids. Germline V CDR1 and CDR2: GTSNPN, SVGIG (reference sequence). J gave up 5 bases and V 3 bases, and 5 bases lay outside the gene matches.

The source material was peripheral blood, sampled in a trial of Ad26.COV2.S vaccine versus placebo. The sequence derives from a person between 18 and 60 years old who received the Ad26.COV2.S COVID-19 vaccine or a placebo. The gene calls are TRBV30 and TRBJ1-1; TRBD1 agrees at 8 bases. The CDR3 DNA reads TGTGCCTGGAGCGGACAGGGAGGAACTGAAGCTTTCTTT. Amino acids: CAWSGQGGTEAFF.